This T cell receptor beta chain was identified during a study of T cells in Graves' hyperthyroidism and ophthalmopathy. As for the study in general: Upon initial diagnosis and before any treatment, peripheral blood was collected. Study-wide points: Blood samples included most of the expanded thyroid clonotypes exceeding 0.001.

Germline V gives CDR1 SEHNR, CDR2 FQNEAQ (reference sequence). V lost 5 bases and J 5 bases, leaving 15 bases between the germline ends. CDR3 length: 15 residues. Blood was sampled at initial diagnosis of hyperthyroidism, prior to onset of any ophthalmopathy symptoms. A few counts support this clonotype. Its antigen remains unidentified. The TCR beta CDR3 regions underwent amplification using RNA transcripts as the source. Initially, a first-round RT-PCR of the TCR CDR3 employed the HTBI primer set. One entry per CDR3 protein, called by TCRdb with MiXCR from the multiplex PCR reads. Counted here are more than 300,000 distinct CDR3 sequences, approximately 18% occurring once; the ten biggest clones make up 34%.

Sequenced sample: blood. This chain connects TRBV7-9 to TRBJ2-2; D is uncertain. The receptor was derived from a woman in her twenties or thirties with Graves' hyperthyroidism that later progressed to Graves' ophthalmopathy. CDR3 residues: CASSLSPISTGELFF. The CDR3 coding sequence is TGTGCCAGCAGCCTGAGCCCAATCTCGACCGGGGAGCTGTTTTTT.